This TCR beta chain derives from a study of T-cell memory formation after mild COVID-19. Using its own MiXCR run on the 5' RACE reads, TCRdb lists one record per CDR3 protein. In the table there are 550,000 to 700,000 distinct CDR3 sequences, 15% to 20% of which are singletons. This clonotype was picked up a small number of times. In germline, CDR1 is SEHNR, CDR2 FQNEAQ (reference sequence). V gave up 8 bases and J gave up 2 bases, with 10 bases separating them. The CDR3 runs 13 residues. The TCR was taken from an adult woman who had mild COVID-19 (a few samples of this study predate the infection). Cell type and time point are not known. The rearrangement links TRBV7-9 to TRBJ1-5; no definite D call. Sequenced material: PBMCs or a T cell subset sorted from them (not recorded which). The CDR3 nucleotides are TGTGCCAGCCAACCTGCGGGCAATCAGCCCCAGCATTTT. It codes for CASQPAGNQPQHF. Full variable domain (outside the CDR3, taken from reference TRBV7-9 and TRBJ1-5): DTGVSQNPRHKITKRGQNVTFRCDPISEHNRLYWYRQTLGQGPEFLTYFQNEAQLEKSRLLSDRFSAERPKGSFSTLEIQRTEQGDSAMYLCASQPAGNQPQHFGDGTRLSIL.